The sample holds a few counts of the clone carrying this TCR beta chain. This specimen belongs to a study of identical twins' blood T cells. CDR1 SGHRS and CDR2 YFSETQ come from the germline V gene. V gave up 0 bases and J gave up 7 bases, with 11 bases separating them. The CDR3 is 15 residues long. In TCRdb, the 5' RACE reads were re-called with MiXCR into one record per CDR3 protein. The sample lists 300,000 to 450,000 distinct CDR3 sequences; about 28% were seen once. The material sequenced was PBMCs. The chain links TRBV5-1 to TRBJ1-6; possible D gene TRBD1, 6 bases. The TCR originated in a woman aged 18-49 years in good health. Written as DNA, the CDR3 is TGCGCCAGCAGCTTGGAGGGACACAACAATTCACCCCTCCACTTT. Translated, it gives CASSLEGHNNSPLHF. Drawing the rest from reference TRBV5-1 and TRBJ1-6, the complete variable domain is KAGVTQTPRYLIKTRGQQVTLSCSPISGHRSVSWYQQTPGQGLQFLFEYFSETQRNKGNFPGRFSGRQFSNSRSEMNVSTLELGDSALYLCASSLEGHNNSPLHFGNGTRLTVT.